This T cell receptor (beta chain) was identified in a study of a mutant IDH1 vaccine in newly diagnosed glioma. The CDR3 extends over 14 amino acids. V was shortened by 4 bases and J by 5 bases, with 14 bases between the two germline ends. Germline lookup yields CDR1 SGHAT and CDR2 FQNNGV. Documented time point: week 35, safety follow-up. Vaccination comprised doses that each held 300 ug of mutant IDH1 20-mer peptide, plus topical imiquimod. The protocol was immunoSEQ multiplex PCR, while the TCRdb copy is restricted to in-frame clones and leaves out a portion. The data contain about 50,000 clones, approximately 92% of them singletons. As concerns this clone: What it recognizes is unknown.

V and J are TRBV11-2 and TRBJ2-5; D is unclear. Sequenced here: PBMCs, sampled from a glioma patient whose treatment included an IDH1 peptide vaccine. This sequence originates from a man in his fifties with glioma. Written as DNA, the CDR3 is TGTGCCAGCAGCTCTGGAACTTCTCGGGAGACCCAGTACTTC. As protein: CASSSGTSRETQYF.